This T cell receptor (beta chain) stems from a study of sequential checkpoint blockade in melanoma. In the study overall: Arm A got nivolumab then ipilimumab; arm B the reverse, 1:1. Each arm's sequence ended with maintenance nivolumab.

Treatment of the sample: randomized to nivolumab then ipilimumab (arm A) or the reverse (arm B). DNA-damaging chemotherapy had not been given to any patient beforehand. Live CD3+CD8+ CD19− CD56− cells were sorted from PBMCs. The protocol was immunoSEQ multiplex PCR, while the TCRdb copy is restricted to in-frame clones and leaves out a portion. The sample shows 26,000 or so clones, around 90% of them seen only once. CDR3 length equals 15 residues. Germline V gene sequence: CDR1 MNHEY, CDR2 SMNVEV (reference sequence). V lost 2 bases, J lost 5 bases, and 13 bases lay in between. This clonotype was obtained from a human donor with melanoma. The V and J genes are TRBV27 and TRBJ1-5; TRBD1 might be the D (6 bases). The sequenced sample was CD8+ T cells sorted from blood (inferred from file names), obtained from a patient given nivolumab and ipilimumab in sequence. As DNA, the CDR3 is TGTGCCAGCAGTTTAGCCGGGACATGGGATCAGCCCCAGCATTTT. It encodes CASSLAGTWDQPQHF.